This T cell receptor beta chain appears in the sequencing data of a study of PD-L1 blockade in urothelial cancer. Each PCR reaction had synthetic TCR analog templates spiked into it. Profiling relied on immunoSEQ multiplex PCR, and the TCRdb table lists in-frame clones only, not all of them. The table lists some 110,000 clones, around 88% of them singletons. Time point noted: peripheral blood 6 weeks after treatment start. CDR1 MNHEY and CDR2 SVGAGI come from the germline V gene. CDR3 length equals 16 residues. The J segment lost 7 bases and the V segment lost 2 bases, leaving 10 bases of the junction unmatched. This clone was found once.

Source: PBMCs, taken around atezolizumab (anti-PD-L1) treatment. The V call is TRBV6-5, the J call TRBJ2-2, with 7 bases identical to TRBD2. This receptor was obtained from a man in his 60s with urothelial cancer. The CDR3 sequence is CASSYLWGGRIGELFF. The DNA for the CDR3 is TGTGCCAGCAGTTACCTATGGGGAGGGAGGATCGGGGAGCTGTTTTTT.